This entry is about one T cell receptor (beta chain). Patients at the Seattle site were enrolled during active infection and followed longitudinally. The sample belongs to a study of blood T cell repertoires in COVID-19. Study-level background: Acute and convalescent COVID-19 specimens originated in the United States, Italy and Spain. Sources were T cells, B-cell-depleted T cells, or PBMCs; the material itself was cDNA or gDNA.

Per the authors' pipeline: Amplifying reference gene primers gave estimates of nucleated cell counts. TCRdb keeps only in-frame clones here, not all; method: immunoSEQ multiplex PCR. D and trimming were read from the DNA, whereas the V and J calls and clone size are those reported in that table. The sample consists of more than 80,000 clones, about 85% of them appearing once. Germline V gene data show CDR1 as SQVTM and CDR2 as ANQGSEA. This CDR3 has 13 amino acids. V was clipped by 7 bases and J by 4 bases; unmatched bases: 6. This TCR was recovered from a woman older than 75 with COVID-19, enrolled during active disease. This chain links TRBV29-1 with TRBJ1-2; 10 bases map to TRBD1. Source material: peripheral blood. CDR3 in DNA: TGCAGCGCCACCGGACAGGGGGGCTATGGCTACACCTTC. Translation gives CSATGQGGYGYTF.